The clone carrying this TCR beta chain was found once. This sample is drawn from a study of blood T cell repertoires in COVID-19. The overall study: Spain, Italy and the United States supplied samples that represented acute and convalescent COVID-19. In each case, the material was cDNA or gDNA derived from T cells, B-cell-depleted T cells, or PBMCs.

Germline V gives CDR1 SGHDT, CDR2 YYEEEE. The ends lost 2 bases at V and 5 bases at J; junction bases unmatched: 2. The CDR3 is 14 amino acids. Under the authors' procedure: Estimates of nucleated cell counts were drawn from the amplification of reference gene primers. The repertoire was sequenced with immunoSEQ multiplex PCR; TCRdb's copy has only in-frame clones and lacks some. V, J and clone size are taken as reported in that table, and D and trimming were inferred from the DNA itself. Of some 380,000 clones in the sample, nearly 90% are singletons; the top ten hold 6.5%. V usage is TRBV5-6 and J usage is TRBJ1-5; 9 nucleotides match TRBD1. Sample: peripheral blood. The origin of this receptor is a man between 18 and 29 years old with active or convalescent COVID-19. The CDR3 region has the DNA TGTGCCAGCAGCTTACAGGGGGCACATCAGCCCCAGCATTTT. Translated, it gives CASSLQGAHQPQHF.